This T cell receptor beta chain was obtained from a study of blood T cell repertoires in COVID-19. Sequencing used immunoSEQ multiplex PCR; TCRdb keeps in-frame clones, though not all of them. Of fewer than 350,000 clones in the sample, around 90% were seen once. The length of the CDR3 is 18 residues. Losses at the gene ends were 5 bases for V and 7 bases for J; bases not matched to a gene: 16. The V gene's germline CDR1 is SEHNR and CDR2 FQNEAQ (reference sequence). The source is a man in his sixties who had recovered from COVID-19. The sequenced sample was PBMCs or T cells enriched from blood (not recorded which). V is TRBV7-9 and J is TRBJ2-2; TRBD1 agrees at 10 bases. DNA for the CDR3: TGTGCCAGCAGCCTCAGACAGGGGGCTGAGGCGATCGGCGGGGAGCTGTTTTTT. Amino acids: CASSLRQGAEAIGGELFF.